One sample yielded the 25 T cell receptor beta chains listed below, sequenced in a study of technical replicates of blood from several donors. Profiling relied on immunoSEQ multiplex PCR, and the TCRdb table lists in-frame clones only, not all of them. The table lists 55,000 to 75,000 clones, just under 95% of them singletons. The sequenced material came from PBMCs. These receptors all stem from a human donor in good health. Some clones in this sample may be carry-over from other donors' samples.

The chain combines TRBV4-3 with TRBJ1-3; D is unresolved. Trimming left V 4 bases short and J 4 bases short, with 20 bases between. Germline-derived CDR1 and CDR2 are LGHNA and YSLEER. This CDR3 has 17 residues. The CDR3 nucleotides are TGCGCCAGCAGCCCCGCCGAGGGAAGAGCGTTCGGAAACACCATATATTTT. Encoded protein: CASSPAEGRAFGNTIYF.

This chain links TRBV5-1 with TRBJ1-2, with D possibly matching TRBD1 (6 bases). Germline V gives CDR1 SGHRS, CDR2 YFSETQ. CDR3 length: 16 residues. V was cut by 5 bases and J by 2 bases, with 19 bases left in between. CDR3 nucleotide sequence: TGCGCCAGCAGATCGGTCACCCCGGGACACAACTATGGCTACACCTTC. This encodes CASRSVTPGHNYGYTF.

The chain carries TRBV7-2 and TRBJ2-5; TRBD1 is a possible D gene (5 bases). Looked up from germline, CDR1 is SGHTA and CDR2 is FQGNSA. CDR3 length: 13 amino acids. V lost 3 bases to trimming and J lost 4 bases, with 9 bases between them. In DNA form, the CDR3 reads TGTGCCAGCAGCTTGGACACTCGAGAGACCCAGTACTTC. It is translated as CASSLDTRETQYF.

The chain uses TRBV4-3 and TRBJ1-4; possibly TRBD1 for D (6 bases). This CDR3 is 16 amino acids long. CDR1 and CDR2 from the germline V gene are LGHNA and YSLEER. Trimming shortened V by 1 base and J by 3 bases, and 12 bases separated the two germline ends. The CDR3 DNA sequence: TGCGCCAGCAGCCAAGGTCTAGCAGGGGCTAATGAAAAACTGTTTTTT. It codes for CASSQGLAGANEKLFF.

The rearrangement uses TRBV7-3 and TRBJ2-2; 9 bases are shared with TRBD1. In germline, CDR1 is SGHTA, CDR2 FQGTGA. The trim removed 4 bases at V and 5 bases at J, leaving 5 bases unmatched. There are 15 residues in the CDR3. The CDR3 region has the DNA TGTGCCAGCAGCTCGACCGGGACAGGGACCGGGGAGCTGTTTTTT. Protein sequence: CASSSTGTGTGELFF.

The chain has TRBV6-5 and TRBJ2-7; D remains unclear. CDR3 length: 13 amino acids. Germline loops: CDR1 MNHEY, CDR2 SVGAGI. V was clipped by 2 bases and J by 3 bases, with 8 bases between them. The DNA for the CDR3 is TGTGCCAGCAGTTACGACGGCGGCTACGAGCAGTACTTC. It specifies CASSYDGGYEQYF.

The chain carries TRBV4-1 and TRBJ1-4; 7 bases fit TRBD1. V was clipped by 4 bases and J by 0 bases; unmatched bases: 2. The CDR3 contains 15 residues. Germline CDR1 reads MGHRA; CDR2 reads YSYEKL. In DNA form, the CDR3 reads TGCGCCAGCAGCCCAACAGGGGCAACTAATGAAAAACTGTTTTTT. Translating it yields CASSPTGATNEKLFF.

This sequence joins TRBV10-3 and TRBJ1-5; D is ambiguous. CDR1 is ENHRY and CDR2 is SYGVKD in the germline V gene. This CDR3 region has 15 residues. Trimming cost V 0 bases and J 7 bases, with 13 bases left between them. CDR3 residues: CAISESTRFAQPQHF. The CDR3 nucleotides read TGTGCCATCAGTGAGTCGACTCGGTTCGCGCAGCCCCAGCATTTT.

This clone was seen once. The V call is TRBV7-9, the J call TRBJ2-2; 7 bases fit TRBD2. The length of the CDR3 is 15 residues. V lost 1 base to trimming and J lost 6 bases; unmatched junction nucleotides: 5. Germline V CDR1 and CDR2: SEHNR, FQNEAQ (reference sequence). CDR3 in amino acids: CASSLGGGGPGELFF. The DNA of the CDR3 is TGTGCCAGCAGCTTAGGAGGCGGGGGACCCGGGGAGCTGTTTTTT.

The V gene is TRBV12-5, the J gene TRBJ2-3; 12 bases align to TRBD2. CDR1 and CDR2 from the germline V gene are LGHNT and FRNRAP. With V trimmed by 5 bases and J by 5 bases, 8 bases remained unmatched. The CDR3 runs to 16 residues. The CDR3 nucleotides are TGTGCTAGTGGTGCCGCTAGCGGGGGGGCCGTAGATACGCAGTATTTT. This translates into CASGAASGGAVDTQYF.

This clone came up a few times. The gene calls are TRBV5-1 and TRBJ2-7; TRBD1 is a possible D gene (6 bases). The germline gives CDR1 SGHRS, CDR2 YFSETQ. This CDR3 region has 14 residues. The ends were cut back, 5 bases at V and 4 bases at J, with 16 bases in the middle. CDR3 bases: TGCGCCAGCAGACAACAGGGTTTGCTGTACGAGCAGTACTTC. It encodes CASRQQGLLYEQYF.

The chain carries TRBV5-1 and TRBJ1-5; 11 bases fit TRBD1. Germline V gene sequence: CDR1 SGHRS, CDR2 YFSETQ. The CDR3 loop spans 15 amino acids. The V and J ends lost 3 bases and 6 bases, in that order; junction bases with no gene match: 5. The CDR3 DNA reads TGCGCCAGCAGCTGGGGGACAGGGGGTTTTCAGCCCCAGCATTTT. Amino acids: CASSWGTGGFQPQHF.

This clone was observed once. V usage is TRBV12-5 and J usage is TRBJ2-2; 9 bases agree with TRBD1. The CDR3 covers 13 residues. V lost 8 bases and J lost 6; bases outside the gene matches: 4. Germline V CDR1 and CDR2: LGHNT, FRNRAP. CDR3 nucleotides: TGTGCTAGTACACAGGGGGCGTCCGGGGAGCTGTTTTTT. Amino acids: CASTQGASGELFF.

CDR3 coding DNA: TGCGCCAGCAGCTGGGGGGGACTAGCGGGAGGTGAGTCTGACAATGAGCAGTTCTTC. Protein sequence: CASSWGGLAGGESDNEQFF. This chain uses TRBV5-1 with TRBJ2-1; 15 bases line up with TRBD2. The V and J ends lost 3 bases and 5 bases, in that order; junction bases with no gene match: 12. The CDR3 extends over 19 amino acids. The V gene's germline CDR1 is SGHRS and CDR2 YFSETQ.

This chain joins TRBV5-6 and TRBJ2-6, with TRBD1 as a possible D gene (5 bases). V was cut by 6 bases and J by 2 bases, with 9 bases left in between. Germline CDR1 and CDR2: SGHDT and YYEEEE. This CDR3 is built from 14 residues. DNA for the CDR3: TGTGCCAGCAAAAGACAGACTGGGGCCAACGTCCTGACTTTC. The encoded protein is CASKRQTGANVLTF. The complete variable domain, with remaining parts taken from reference TRBV5-6 and TRBJ2-6, reads DAGVTQSPTHLIKTRGQQVTLRCSPKSGHDTVSWYQQALGQGPQFIFQYYEEEERQRGNFPDRFSGHQFPNYSSELNVNALLLGDSALYLCASKRQTGANVLTFGAGSRLTVL.

This rearrangement joins TRBV5-4 to TRBJ2-5; 16 nucleotides line up with TRBD2. This CDR3 has 19 amino acids. Per the germline V gene, CDR1 is SGHNT and CDR2 is YYREEE (reference sequence). The V segment lost 4 bases and the J segment 5 bases; nucleotides outside the gene matches: 14. CDR3 DNA: TGTGCCAGCAGCGCCCCCCTAGGGACTAGCGGGGGGGCCGGGGAGACCCAGTACTTC. This sequence encodes CASSAPLGTSGGAGETQYF.

V is TRBV5-1 and J is TRBJ2-5; TRBD2 agrees at 12 bases. Trimming removed 3 bases from V and 2 bases from J; junction bases left unmatched: 5. This CDR3 spans 16 amino acids. Germline CDR1 SGHRS, CDR2 YFSETQ. Here the CDR3 reads CASSSGLAGQQETQYF. The DNA for the CDR3 is TGCGCCAGCAGCTCGGGACTAGCGGGCCAACAAGAGACCCAGTACTTC.

The chain joins TRBV9 to TRBJ2-3, with 7 bases identical to TRBD2. Germline V gene data show CDR1 as SGDLS and CDR2 as YYNGEE. The CDR3 has 15 residues. The V gene end was trimmed by 5 bases and the J gene end by 0 bases; junction bases not matched to a gene: 6. The CDR3 sequence: CASRATSESTDTQYF. DNA of the CDR3: TGTGCCAGCAGGGCTACTAGCGAGAGCACAGATACGCAGTATTTT. Complete variable domain (other parts from reference TRBV9 and TRBJ2-3): DSGVTQTPKHLITATGQRVTLRCSPRSGDLSVYWYQQSLDQGLQFLIQYYNGEERAKGNILERFSAQQFPDLHSELNLSSLELGDSALYFCASRATSESTDTQYFGPGTRLTVL.

The rearrangement links TRBV12-5 to TRBJ1-1, with D possibly being TRBD1 (6 bases). The CDR3 totals 14 residues. V was pared by 1 base and J by 9 bases, with 15 bases between. Germline loops: CDR1 LGHNT, CDR2 FRNRAP. Here the CDR3 DNA reads TGTGCTAGTGGTTTGGGATATTCCGGGACACAAGCTTTCTTT. It yields the protein CASGLGYSGTQAFF.

This clone came up a few times. The rearrangement links TRBV7-8 to TRBJ2-3; 10 nucleotides align to TRBD1. V gave up 9 bases and J gave up 6 bases; unmatched junction bases: 12. The germline gives CDR1 SGHVS, CDR2 FQNEAQ. This CDR3 has 15 amino acids. The CDR3 spells CASASGQGRVDTQYF. The DNA for the CDR3 is TGTGCCAGTGCTTCGGGACAGGGGCGGGTGGATACGCAGTATTTT.

V and J are TRBV6-1 and TRBJ2-3; perhaps TRBD1 as D (6 bases). V lost 6 bases and J 2 bases, leaving 15 bases between the germline ends. Germline V CDR1 and CDR2: MNHNS, SASEGT. The CDR3 runs 15 residues. As DNA, the CDR3 is TGTGCCAGCAGGCACATCAGGACAGACACAGATACGCAGTATTTT. Protein product: CASRHIRTDTDTQYF.

This chain connects TRBV7-6 to TRBJ2-2, with D possibly matching TRBD1 (6 bases). Germline loops: CDR1 SGHVS, CDR2 FNYEAQ. The CDR3 loop spans 14 amino acids. The CDR3 loop reads CATGARGESGELFF. DNA for the CDR3: TGTGCTACCGGGGCCAGGGGCGAATCCGGGGAGCTGTTTTTT.

This chain joins TRBV7-9 and TRBJ1-2; TRBD1 matches 7 bases. CDR1 and CDR2 (germline): SEHNR, FQNEAQ (reference sequence). J lost 2 bases, V lost 5 bases, and 11 bases had no gene match. The CDR3 has 16 amino acids. CDR3: CASSPIRQGRNYGYTF. CDR3 sequence (DNA): TGTGCCAGCAGCCCGATAAGACAGGGAAGGAACTATGGCTACACCTTC.

V gene TRBV4-1 combines with J gene TRBJ1-4; 12 bases are shared with TRBD1. Per germline, CDR1 MGHRA and CDR2 YSYEKL. The ends lost 3 bases at V and 7 bases at J; junction bases unmatched: 6. The CDR3 contains 16 residues. The CDR3 loop reads CASSHPGQGAFEKLFF. In DNA, the CDR3 is TGCGCCAGCAGCCATCCGGGACAGGGGGCTTTTGAAAAACTGTTTTTT.

The rearrangement joins TRBV27 to TRBJ2-3, with D possibly matching TRBD2 (7 bases). CDR1 and CDR2 (germline): MNHEY, SMNVEV (reference sequence). The CDR3 is made up of 15 amino acids. V lost 11 bases to trimming and J lost 4 bases, with 22 bases between them. In DNA form, the CDR3 reads TGTGCCTCAGGCGGGTCGGGGGGCGGGGCAGATACGCAGTATTTT. Its translation: CASGGSGGGADTQYF.